These 30 T cell receptor beta chains share one sample of origin, sequenced in a study of shared clonotypes between healthy human individuals. Profiled with immunoSEQ multiplex PCR; TCRdb holds only in-frame clones, not every one. This table holds around 2.3 million clones, approximately 94% found once. Sequences were obtained from naive CD4+ T cells sorted from blood. As for subset: CD45RA+ positively selected. The source of these receptors is a man between 18 and 35 years old in good health.

This clone was seen only once. This rearrangement joins TRBV4-1 to TRBJ1-3; D gene ambiguous. In germline, CDR1 is MGHRA, CDR2 YSYEKL. The CDR3 has 14 amino acids. V dropped 2 bases and J dropped 1 base, with 6 bases sitting between them. CDR3 sequence: CASSQLGSGNTIYF. As DNA, the CDR3 is TGCGCCAGCAGCCAACTAGGATCTGGAAACACCATATATTTT.

The rearrangement links TRBV5-1 to TRBJ2-7, with TRBD1 matching over 8 bases. The CDR3 has 14 amino acids. The junction had 5 bases not matched to a gene; V was cut back by 6 bases and J by 0 bases. The germline gives CDR1 SGHRS, CDR2 YFSETQ. The CDR3 nucleotides are TGCGCCAGCAACCCGGACAGGGCCTCCTACGAGCAGTACTTC. Amino acids: CASNPDRASYEQYF.

The chain is built from TRBV5-1 and TRBJ2-7; 10 bases fit TRBD1. CDR3 length: 15 residues. Trimming removed 4 bases from V and 5 bases from J; junction bases left unmatched: 9. Germline V lookup: CDR1 SGHRS, CDR2 YFSETQ. The CDR3 sequence is CASSPIGGQGNEQYF. In nucleotides, the CDR3 is TGCGCCAGCAGCCCGATAGGGGGACAGGGGAACGAGCAGTACTTC.

In regard to this clone: The sample carries other DNA sequences with the same CDR3. The V gene is TRBV2, the J gene TRBJ1-5; a weak D match, TRBD1 (6 bases). Looked up from germline, CDR1 is SNHLY and CDR2 is FYNNEI. V lost 3 bases and J lost 1, with 10 bases in between. This CDR3 has 15 residues. The CDR3 here is CASSDRGLSNQPQHF. In DNA, the CDR3 is TGTGCCAGCAGTGACCGGGGGCTAAGCAATCAGCCCCAGCATTTT.

To note about this clone: The identical CDR3 is also encoded by other nucleotide sequences in the sample. The chain combines TRBV5-1 with TRBJ2-5; 8 bases agree with TRBD2. Looked up from germline, CDR1 is SGHRS and CDR2 is YFSETQ. The J segment lost 2 bases and the V segment lost 2 bases, leaving 2 bases of the junction unmatched. CDR3 length: 14 amino acids. The CDR3, as DNA: TGCGCCAGCAGCTTTGCTAGCGGGCAAGAGACCCAGTACTTC. It translates to CASSFASGQETQYF.

The V gene is TRBV7-2, the J gene TRBJ2-2; no definite D call. The V gene's germline CDR1 is SGHTA and CDR2 FQGNSA. V was pared by 3 bases and J by 1 base, with 9 bases between. CDR3 length: 15 residues. The CDR3 loop reads CASSFRVGNTGELFF. CDR3 nucleotide sequence: TGTGCCAGCAGCTTCCGCGTGGGGAACACCGGGGAGCTGTTTTTT.

Concerning this clone itself: The conserved closing phenylalanine or tryptophan is absent in this CDR3, likely reflecting a read error. The DNA is left out, because the CDR3 cannot be placed on it with certainty; the CDR3 is given as TCRdb lists it. The chain employs TRBV7-9 and TRBJ1-4. Germline CDR1 SEHNR, CDR2 FQNEAQ (reference sequence). The CDR3 contains 10 residues when both ends are counted. The CDR3 protein is CASSYPGSRI.

The CDR3 DNA is TGTGCCAGCAGCCCTCCGGGACGACCTATTGGGAACACTGAAGCTTTCTTT. It specifies CASSPPGRPIGNTEAFF. The J gene is TRBJ1-1, the V gene TRBV14, with D possibly being TRBD1 (5 bases). The germline gives CDR1 SGHDN, CDR2 FVKESK. V dropped 4 bases and J dropped 1 base, with 19 bases sitting between them. This CDR3 is 17 amino acids long.

Notes on this clone: Other DNA sequences in the sample encode the same CDR3. Here the CDR3 reads CASSGSGTYEQYF. Written as DNA, the CDR3 is TGCGCCAGCAGTGGTTCGGGAACCTACGAGCAGTACTTC. This rearrangement joins TRBV10-1 to TRBJ2-7, with D tentatively TRBD2 (5 bases). The V gene lost 4 bases and the J gene lost 2 bases, with 9 bases spanning the gap. CDR3 length equals 13 residues. Per the germline V gene, CDR1 is WNHNN and CDR2 is SYGVQD (reference sequence).

The chain recombines TRBV6-1 with TRBJ1-4, with D perhaps TRBD1 (5 bases). Trimming removed 3 bases from V and 7 bases from J, with 18 bases in between. The CDR3 has 16 amino acids. The germline CDR1 and CDR2 sequences are MNHNS and SASEGT. In nucleotides, the CDR3 is TGTGCCAGCAGTGAGGGGACCGGGACGCTGGGTGAAAAACTGTTTTTT. As protein: CASSEGTGTLGEKLFF.

This clone was picked up a small number of times. This same CDR3 is encoded by further DNA sequences in the sample. This chain joins TRBV9 and TRBJ1-2, with a tentative D call TRBD1 (6 bases). This CDR3 contains 13 residues. Trimming removed 2 bases from V and 2 bases from J, with 7 bases in between. Germline CDR1 reads SGDLS; CDR2 reads YYNGEE. This chain's CDR3 is CASSVDRNYGYTF. CDR3 bases: TGTGCCAGCAGCGTGGACAGAAACTATGGCTACACCTTC.

About this clone itself: This same CDR3 is encoded by further DNA sequences in the sample. The rearrangement joins TRBV5-8 to TRBJ2-7; D is uncertain. Germline lookup yields CDR1 SGHTS and CDR2 YDEGEE. Trimming cost V 4 bases and J 3 bases, with 5 bases left between them. The CDR3 has 11 amino acids. The CDR3 DNA is TGTGCCAGCAGCCTCGTCTACGAGCAGTACTTC. Residues: CASSLVYEQYF. Looking up the rest from reference TRBV5-8 and TRBJ2-7 gives the full variable domain: EAGVTQSPTHLIKTRGQQATLRCSPISGHTSVYWYQQALGLGLQFLLWYDEGEERNRGNFPPRFSGRQFPNYSSELNVNALELEDSALYLCASSLVYEQYFGPGTRLTVT.

The chain couples TRBV5-6 to TRBJ2-7; 8 bases line up with TRBD1. V trimming: 2 bases; J trimming: 7 bases; junction bases outside the gene matches: 8. Germline V gives CDR1 SGHDT, CDR2 YYEEEE. The length of the CDR3 is 14 residues. The CDR3 region is CASSFLQGAREQYF. The CDR3 DNA follows: TGTGCCAGCAGCTTCCTCCAGGGGGCGAGGGAGCAGTACTTC.

The V gene is TRBV5-1, the J gene TRBJ2-7; D is tentatively TRBD1 or TRBD2 (6 bases each). Germline CDR1 SGHRS, CDR2 YFSETQ. V lost 8 bases, J lost 4 bases, and 19 bases lay in between. The CDR3 has 14 amino acids. Here the CDR3 DNA reads TGCGCCAGTACCCCCATGGGGGGCAGGTACGAGCAGTACTTC. Protein sequence: CASTPMGGRYEQYF.

V usage is TRBV30 and J usage is TRBJ1-6; D is unresolved. CDR1 is GTSNPN and CDR2 is SVGIG in the germline V gene (reference sequence). Trimming stripped 5 bases from V and 5 bases from J, with 19 bases between. The CDR3 length is 16 residues. CDR3 loop: CAWGLRTGRNNSPLHF. As DNA, the CDR3 is TGTGCCTGGGGACTCCGAACCGGGAGGAATAATTCACCCCTCCACTTT.

Worth noting for this clone: The sample has other DNA sequences that encode this CDR3 too. The V gene is TRBV4-3, the J gene TRBJ2-7, with D possibly TRBD2 on 5 matching bases. Germline V CDR1 and CDR2: LGHNA, YSLEER. There are 13 residues in the CDR3. V lost 1 base and J lost 6, with 10 bases in between. CDR3 in DNA: TGCGCCAGCAGCCAAGCGGGATTAGGCGAGCAGTACTTC. Residues: CASSQAGLGEQYF.

This chain uses TRBV9 with TRBJ1-1, with D possibly TRBD1 on 5 matching bases. The CDR3 runs to 15 residues. The germline gives CDR1 SGDLS, CDR2 YYNGEE. Trimming took 2 bases from V and 4 from J, leaving 15 bases between them. The CDR3: CASSVISPGGTEAFF. CDR3 DNA sequence: TGTGCCAGCAGCGTGATAAGTCCCGGGGGCACTGAAGCTTTCTTT.

The V and J genes are TRBV6-5 and TRBJ2-7, with a weak D call TRBD1 (6 bases). Deletions cut 6 bases from V and 0 bases from J, with 15 bases between. The germline V gene encodes CDR1 MNHEY and CDR2 SVGAGI. CDR3 length equals 15 residues. Written as DNA, the CDR3 is TGTGCCAGCAGCCGCCGGGACAAGGACTCCTACGAGCAGTACTTC. This gives the protein CASSRRDKDSYEQYF.

V gene TRBV2 combines with J gene TRBJ2-1, with D uncertain. Looked up from germline, CDR1 is SNHLY and CDR2 is FYNNEI. The CDR3 totals 15 residues. Trimming shortened V by 1 base and J by 6 bases, and 13 bases separated the two germline ends. The CDR3 DNA is TGTGCCAGCAGTGAAGTGTCCAGAATAGGCAATGAGCAGTTCTTC. It codes for CASSEVSRIGNEQFF.

The CDR3 bases are TGTGCCAGCAGCTCCATTAGGGAAGGGGTTGGAGCTAATGAAAAACTGTTTTTT. This sequence encodes CASSSIREGVGANEKLFF. The genes are TRBV5-6 and TRBJ1-4; D is perhaps TRBD1 (5 bases). Germline V gene lookup returns CDR1 SGHDT and CDR2 YYEEEE. The CDR3 is 18 residues long. The germline V and J ends were trimmed by 3 bases and 3 bases, with 21 bases remaining between them.

This clone was observed once. Other DNA sequences in the same sample also yield this CDR3. This chain connects TRBV29-1 to TRBJ2-1; 11 bases are shared with TRBD2. Germline V lookup: CDR1 SQVTM, CDR2 ANQGSEA. Trimming at V came to 5 bases and at J to 4 bases, leaving 4 bases not matched to a gene. The CDR3 contains 14 residues. The CDR3 reads CSVRTSGPYNEQFF. The CDR3, as DNA: TGCAGCGTTCGGACTAGCGGGCCTTACAATGAGCAGTTCTTC.

The V and J genes are TRBV21-1 and TRBJ2-7; the DNA was not compared with TRBD1, the D call given in the table. TRBV21-1 is annotated as a pseudogene. This CDR3 has 17 residues. The CDR3, as DNA: TGTGCCAGCAGCAACAGCGCCGGGACAGGGGCCTCCTACGAGCAGTACTTC. The encoded protein is CASSNSAGTGASYEQYF.

V is TRBV21-1 and J is TRBJ2-7; TRBD1, the table's D call, lacks a check against the DNA. TRBV21-1 is a pseudogene. CDR3 length: 15 amino acids. DNA of the CDR3: TGTGCCAGCAGCTCACGGAGGGGACAGGAGGGAGAGCAGTACTTC. Translated: CASSSRRGQEGEQYF.

The chain uses TRBV6-1 and TRBJ2-2, with D maybe TRBD1 (5 bases). V lost 2 bases and J lost 7, with 14 bases in between. This CDR3 comprises 15 residues. Germline CDR1 and CDR2: MNHNS and SASEGT. The CDR3, as DNA: TGTGCCAGCAGTGAATCCACCCAGGGCTTCGGGGAGCTGTTTTTT. This codes for CASSESTQGFGELFF.

The chain recombines TRBV4-1 with TRBJ1-4, with 7 bases fitting TRBD1. J gave up 5 bases and V 4 bases, and 4 bases lay outside the gene matches. The CDR3 loop spans 14 amino acids. In germline, CDR1 is MGHRA, CDR2 YSYEKL. Here the CDR3 reads CASSPGGRNEKLFF. Written as DNA, the CDR3 is TGCGCCAGCAGCCCAGGGGGGCGCAATGAAAAACTGTTTTTT.

V usage is TRBV7-3 and J usage is TRBJ2-1; TRBD2 agrees at 9 bases. Germline V gene lookup returns CDR1 SGHTA and CDR2 FQGTGA. The CDR3 is 17 amino acids. Trimming at V came to 0 bases and at J to 2 bases, leaving 5 bases not matched to a gene. The CDR3 bases are TGTGCCAGCAGCTTAACGTCAGCGGGGGGAACCTACAATGAGCAGTTCTTC. It codes for CASSLTSAGGTYNEQFF.

The gene calls are TRBV18 and TRBJ1-4; no reliable D call. The CDR3 has 13 residues. Germline V gene sequence: CDR1 KGHSH, CDR2 LQKENI. V lost 4 bases and J lost 4, with 7 bases in between. In DNA, the CDR3 is TGTGCCAGCTCACTACTTCATAATGAAAAACTGTTTTTT. This sequence encodes CASSLLHNEKLFF. The full variable domain, with the rest looked up from reference TRBV18 and TRBJ1-4, is NAGVMQNPRHLVRRRGQEARLRCSPMKGHSHVYWYRQLPEEGLKFMVYLQKENIIDESGMPKERFSAEFPKEGPSILRIQQVVRGDSAAYFCASSLLHNEKLFFGSGTQLSVL.

The V and J genes are TRBV2 and TRBJ1-3, with D unclear. The ends were cut back, 8 bases at V and 3 bases at J, with 5 bases in the middle. Per germline, CDR1 SNHLY and CDR2 FYNNEI. The CDR3 covers 11 residues. CDR3 protein: CASGVGNTIYF. The CDR3 DNA follows: TGTGCCAGCGGGGTTGGAAACACCATATATTTT.

V gene TRBV27 combines with J gene TRBJ2-3; D possibly corresponds to TRBD2 (5 bases). Germline-derived CDR1 and CDR2 are MNHEY and SMNVEV (reference sequence). V was trimmed by 3 bases and J by 2 bases, leaving 12 bases between them. This CDR3 contains 15 residues. Here the CDR3 reads CASSLGRLSTDTQYF. In DNA form, the CDR3 reads TGTGCCAGCAGTTTGGGGAGACTATCCACAGATACGCAGTATTTT.

The CDR3 here is CASPRVGTPGANVLTF. The CDR3 coding sequence is TGTGCCAGCCCCCGCGTGGGTACTCCTGGGGCCAACGTCCTGACTTTC. V gene TRBV7-8 combines with J gene TRBJ2-6; D gene ambiguous. Deletions cut 8 bases from V and 2 bases from J, with 16 bases between. Germline CDR1 reads SGHVS; CDR2 reads FQNEAQ. This CDR3 spans 16 amino acids.